This is a list of T cell receptor beta chains from one sample in a study of cytomegalovirus exposure and HLA in healthy donors. Sequencing used immunoSEQ multiplex PCR; TCRdb keeps in-frame clones, though not all of them. Of 160,000 or so clones detected, around three quarters appear once; the ten largest clones hold approximately 1.5%. The sample was PBMCs. The source is a middle-aged man in good health and CMV-seronegative. Both conserved end residues are part of each CDR3. D genes are given only for firm matches. Only part of the rows carry a size: once, few, many, or a class if the clone is expanded.

-	TRBV6-6	TRBJ1-2	-	CASSYAPGNYGYTF	TGTGCCAGCAGTTACGCGCCGGGGAACTATGGCTACACCTTC
-	TRBV7-3	TRBJ1-2	-	CASSFSGQSNYGYTF	TGTGCCAGCAGCTTTTCGGGACAATCTAACTATGGCTACACCTTC
-	TRBV4-1	TRBJ2-1	-	CASSQGSSGNHEQFF	TGCGCCAGCAGCCAAGGGTCATCCGGGAACCATGAGCAGTTCTTC
-	TRBV30	TRBJ2-3	TRBD2	CAWSTSGSTDTQYF	TGTGCCTGGTCGACTAGCGGGAGCACAGATACGCAGTATTTT
-	TRBV4-2	TRBJ2-1	-	CASSRLWGDQIGNEQFF	TGTGCCAGCAGCCGGCTGTGGGGGGATCAAATTGGCAATGAGCAGTTCTTC
-	TRBV4-1	TRBJ1-6	-	CASSQGVQGNSPLHF	TGCGCCAGCAGCCAAGGAGTGCAGGGTAATTCACCCCTCCACTTT
-	TRBV25-1	TRBJ2-6	TRBD1	CASSTGAGANGLTF	TGTGCCAGCAGTACAGGGGCCGGGGCCAACGGCCTGACTTTC
-	TRBV9	TRBJ2-7	TRBD1	CASSVGAGGAYYEQYF	TGTGCCAGCAGCGTAGGTGCAGGGGGCGCGTACTACGAGCAGTACTTC
-	TRBV27	TRBJ2-7	-	CASSLGFRPPLPYEQYF	TGTGCCAGCAGTTTAGGGTTCAGGCCTCCCCTTCCCTACGAGCAGTACTTC
-	TRBV4-2	TRBJ2-7	TRBD2	CASSPGLASYEQYF	TGTGCCAGCAGCCCGGGACTAGCTTCCTACGAGCAGTACTTC
once	TRBV27	TRBJ2-6	-	CASSISGANVLTF	TGTGCCAGCAGCATCTCTGGGGCCAACGTCCTGACTTTC
-	TRBV21-1	TRBJ2-7	-	CASSKRGQREGLHEQYF	TGTGCCAGCAGCAAGCGCGGGCAGCGGGAGGGTCTCCACGAGCAGTACTTC
-	TRBV27	TRBJ2-7	-	CASSLVRGGDEQYF	TGTGCCAGCAGTTTAGTAAGGGGGGGGGACGAGCAGTACTTC
few	TRBV7-9	TRBJ2-3	-	CSSSFGGRADTQYF	TGTTCCAGCAGCTTCGGGGGACGCGCAGATACGCAGTATTTT
-	TRBV27	TRBJ2-7	TRBD1	CASSVGQGASYEQYF	TGTGCCAGCAGCGTAGGACAGGGCGCTTCCTACGAGCAGTACTTC
-	TRBV7-8	TRBJ1-5	TRBD1	CASSLANRGVGNQPQHF	TGTGCCAGCAGCTTAGCCAACAGGGGAGTGGGCAATCAGCCCCAGCATTTT
few	TRBV4-1	TRBJ2-7	TRBD2	CASSQLAGARYF	TGCGCCAGCAGCCAACTAGCGGGAGCTAGATACTTC
-	TRBV11-2	TRBJ2-7	-	CASSQFYEQYF	TGTGCCAGCAGCCAATTCTACGAGCAGTACTTC
-	TRBV6-5	TRBJ2-3	-	CASMPRETDTQYF	TGTGCCAGCATGCCCCGGGAGACAGATACGCAGTATTTT
-	TRBV30	TRBJ1-1	-	CAWHRDFSTEAFF	TGTGCCTGGCACAGGGATTTCAGCACTGAAGCTTTCTTT
-	TRBV15	TRBJ2-1	-	CATSRARSSGPYNEQFF	TGTGCCACCAGCAGAGCCAGGTCGAGCGGACCCTACAATGAGCAGTTCTTC
-	TRBV4-1	TRBJ2-4	TRBD2	CASSQDGASGRLVAKNIQYF	TGCGCCAGCAGCCAAGACGGGGCTAGCGGCAGATTGGTAGCCAAAAACATTCAGTACTTC
-	TRBV6-6	TRBJ2-5	-	CASSYGSQETQYF	TGTGCCAGCAGTTACGGGAGCCAAGAGACCCAGTACTTC
-	TRBV7-6	TRBJ2-1	-	CASSSEEVGWNEQFF	TGTGCCAGCAGCTCCGAAGAGGTTGGGTGGAATGAGCAGTTCTTC
-	TRBV18	TRBJ2-7	TRBD1	CASSPGQGVYEQYF	TGTGCCAGCTCCCCGGGACAGGGGGTCTACGAGCAGTACTTC
-	TRBV30	TRBJ2-1	TRBD1	CAWSRQGTHEQFF	TGTGCCTGGAGCCGACAGGGGACGCATGAGCAGTTCTTC
-	TRBV6-1	TRBJ2-7	-	CASSDGAGAAYEQYF	TGTGCCAGCAGTGATGGGGCAGGGGCGGCCTACGAGCAGTACTTC
-	TRBV13	TRBJ1-2	-	CASSRTGIGGYTF	TGTGCCAGCAGTCGAACAGGGATCGGGGGCTACACCTTC
-	TRBV11-2	TRBJ1-3	-	CASSTTDSGNTIYF	TGTGCCAGCAGCACCACAGACTCTGGAAACACCATATATTTT
-	TRBV2	TRBJ2-7	-	CASSEYSYEQYF	TGTGCCAGCAGTGAATACTCCTACGAGCAGTACTTC
-	TRBV2	TRBJ1-1	-	CASSLGLMNTEAFF	TGTGCCAGCAGTCTGGGGCTGATGAACACTGAAGCTTTCTTT
-	TRBV9	TRBJ1-2	-	CASSPGAAEYGYTF	TGTGCCAGCAGCCCTGGGGCTGCTGAGTATGGCTACACCTTC
-	TRBV5-1	TRBJ1-3	-	CASSYTTGTGNTIYF	TGCGCCAGCAGCTACACAACAGGGACTGGAAACACCATATATTTT
-	TRBV7-9	TRBJ2-3	-	CAPTTDTQYF	TGTGCCCCTACCACAGATACGCAGTATTTT
-	TRBV6-5	TRBJ1-1	-	CASRSRVAEAFF	TGTGCCAGCAGGTCCCGGGTGGCTGAAGCTTTCTTT
-	TRBV6-4	TRBJ2-6	TRBD1	CASRGDRGVGANGLTF	TGTGCCAGCCGAGGGGACAGGGGCGTCGGGGCCAACGGCCTGACTTTC
-	TRBV5-1	TRBJ2-3	TRBD2	CASSSLAGGGDTQYF	TGCGCCAGCAGCTCATTAGCGGGAGGGGGAGATACGCAGTATTTT
-	TRBV5-4	TRBJ1-1	-	CASSLWPGERAFF	TGTGCCAGCAGCTTGTGGCCGGGTGAGAGAGCTTTCTTT
-	TRBV5-4	TRBJ1-4	TRBD1	CASSLKTGGGSNEKLFF	TGTGCCAGCAGTTTAAAAACAGGGGGGGGCTCTAATGAAAAACTGTTTTTT
-	TRBV5-5	TRBJ1-1	-	CASSLGLRGEGTEAFF	TGTGCCAGCAGCTTGGGACTGAGGGGGGAGGGCACTGAAGCTTTCTTT
-	TRBV6-6	TRBJ2-1	-	CASSTSNEQFF	TGTGCCAGCAGTACAAGTAATGAGCAGTTCTTC
few	TRBV7-9	TRBJ1-2	-	CSSRVGGYYGYTF	TGTTCCAGCAGGGTGGGGGGTTACTATGGCTACACCTTC
-	TRBV29-1	TRBJ2-5	-	CSSGEQLGQETQYF	TGCAGCTCGGGGGAACAGTTGGGTCAAGAGACCCAGTACTTC